The 18 T cell receptor beta chains presented below share a single source sample, sequenced in a study of OX40 agonist ivuxolimab in advanced cancers. Assay used: immunoSEQ multiplex PCR; TCRdb lists only in-frame clones, some missing. The profile shows roughly 64,000 clones, about 90% of them singletons. Sequencing was performed on CD4+ or CD8+ T cells sorted from blood, taken in a trial of the OX40 agonist ivuxolimab. These receptors were taken from an adult with an advanced solid tumor such as melanoma, head and neck, liver or kidney cancer.

The count of this clone is one. V and J are TRBV14 and TRBJ2-7; D is unclear. CDR3 length: 14 residues. Germline V gene data show CDR1 as SGHDN and CDR2 as FVKESK. The V and J ends lost 4 bases and 2 bases respectively, with 12 bases between them. CDR3 protein: CASSPRVPAYEQYF. The DNA for the CDR3 is TGTGCCAGCAGCCCTCGGGTCCCTGCCTACGAGCAGTACTTC.

This chain links TRBV28 with TRBJ1-2, with TRBD1 as a possible D gene (5 bases). V lost 5 bases and J lost 7, with 17 bases in between. The CDR3 totals 14 residues. Per the germline V gene, CDR1 is MDHEN and CDR2 is SYDVKM. The CDR3 loop is CASSLGDHKGGYTF. The CDR3 DNA sequence: TGTGCCAGCAGTCTTGGGGACCACAAGGGTGGCTACACCTTC.

V and J are TRBV5-4 and TRBJ1-2; D is ambiguous. V lost 4 bases and J lost 3, with 22 bases in between. This CDR3 has 17 amino acids. Germline values: CDR1 SGHNT, CDR2 YYREEE (reference sequence). The CDR3 protein is CASSPVAGISTDYGYTF. The DNA for the CDR3 is TGTGCCAGCAGCCCGGTGGCAGGAATCTCTACGGACTATGGCTACACCTTC.

By share of the sample, this clone is medium-sized. V and J are TRBV29-1 and TRBJ1-1; perhaps TRBD1 as D (5 bases). V gave up 3 bases and J gave up 7 bases, with 15 bases separating them. The germline CDR1 and CDR2 sequences are SQVTM and ANQGSEA. The CDR3 is made up of 13 amino acids. CDR3 protein: CSVELQAGSEAFF. CDR3 DNA: TGCAGCGTTGAGTTACAGGCGGGCAGTGAAGCTTTCTTT.

The chain links TRBV6-1 to TRBJ2-1, with 11 bases aligning to TRBD2. The V gene's germline CDR1 is MNHNS and CDR2 SASEGT. Trimming cost V 1 base and J 3 bases; bases outside gene matches: 11. This CDR3 is built from 19 residues. The CDR3 nucleotides are TGTGCCAGCAGTGAAGGGGGACTAGCGGTGACGAGGAACTACAATGAGCAGTTCTTC. It encodes CASSEGGLAVTRNYNEQFF.

The rearrangement joins TRBV27 to TRBJ2-7, with D perhaps matching TRBD2 (5 bases). V was trimmed by 5 bases and J by 2 bases, leaving 13 bases between them. The CDR3 length is 14 residues. Germline V CDR1 and CDR2: MNHEY, SMNVEV (reference sequence). The CDR3 DNA reads TGTGCCAGCAGTGTCACCGGACTCACCTACGAGCAGTACTTC. Its translation is CASSVTGLTYEQYF.

This sequence joins TRBV18 and TRBJ2-5; D may match TRBD1 or TRBD2 (5 bases each). The end of the DNA aligns better with TRBJ2-7, so the J call may be wrong. There are 14 residues in the CDR3. Germline V CDR1 and CDR2: KGHSH, LQKENI. CDR3 DNA sequence: TGTGCCAGCTCACCCGGGACGGTAACCTACGAGCAGTACTTC. Its translation is CASSPGTVTYEQYF.

The chain links TRBV6-1 to TRBJ1-4; the D is unclear. Trimming removed 7 bases from V and 4 bases from J, with 13 bases in between. In germline, CDR1 is MNHNS, CDR2 SASEGT. The CDR3 runs 14 residues. In nucleotides, the CDR3 is TGTGCCAGCAACGATTTAGGCCGTAATGAAAAACTGTTTTTT. It encodes CASNDLGRNEKLFF.

The V and J genes are TRBV7-2 and TRBJ2-5, with TRBD1 identical over 9 bases. V shed 5 bases, J shed 1 base, and the junction held 5 bases outside the gene matches. Germline CDR1 is SGHTA and CDR2 is FQGNSA. This CDR3 is 15 amino acids long. The CDR3 nucleotides are TGTGCCAGCAGCCTCTGGACAGGGGCCCAAGAGACCCAGTACTTC. Residues: CASSLWTGAQETQYF.

This clone was observed a single time. This rearrangement joins TRBV6-5 to TRBJ2-7, with a tentative D call TRBD1 (6 bases). This CDR3 region has 15 residues. The ends were cut back, 0 bases at V and 2 bases at J, with 11 bases in the middle. Looked up from germline, CDR1 is MNHEY and CDR2 is SVGAGI. CDR3 DNA sequence: TGTGCCAGCAGTTACTCGAGCAGGGGAACCTACGAGCAGTACTTC. It yields the protein CASSYSSRGTYEQYF.

The chain joins TRBV19 to TRBJ2-1; TRBD2 agrees at 8 bases. CDR3 length: 13 amino acids. The germline V gene encodes CDR1 LNHDA and CDR2 SQIVND (reference sequence). J lost 10 bases, V lost 8 bases, and 10 bases had no gene match. In DNA form, the CDR3 reads TGTGCCAGTTGGGGACTAGTTAGTTCCGAGCAGTTCTTC. It translates to CASWGLVSSEQFF.

This chain uses TRBV5-8 with TRBJ2-5; the match to TRBD2 covers 15 bases. The CDR3 contains 18 residues. Germline CDR1 reads SGHTS; CDR2 reads YDEGEE. V lost 3 bases and J lost 1; bases outside the gene matches: 7. CDR3 bases: TGTGCCAGCAGCTCCGGACTAGCGGGAGGGTCCCCCCAAGAGACCCAGTACTTC. Residues: CASSSGLAGGSPQETQYF.

This clone has more than one count but fewer than ten. This chain joins TRBV30 and TRBJ1-5; no definite D call. The CDR3 has 12 residues. Trimming stripped 1 base from V and 6 bases from J, with 7 bases between. The V gene's germline CDR1 is GTSNPN and CDR2 SVGIG (reference sequence). The CDR3 DNA sequence: TGTGCCTGGAGTGCTGTAAGTCAGCCCCAGCATTTT. This gives the protein CAWSAVSQPQHF.

The chain uses TRBV6-1 and TRBJ1-4; the D is unclear. Trimming stripped 7 bases from V and 11 bases from J, with 23 bases between. The CDR3 is 15 amino acids. Germline CDR1 and CDR2: MNHNS and SASEGT. The CDR3 protein is CASTVTPGGGDKLFF. CDR3 in DNA: TGTGCCAGCACCGTTACCCCGGGCGGAGGTGATAAACTGTTTTTT.

This clone was seen a single time. The rearrangement links TRBV5-1 to TRBJ2-1, with D tentatively TRBD2 (5 bases). Deletions cut 0 bases from V and 7 bases from J, with 5 bases between. Germline assignment: CDR1 SGHRS and CDR2 YFSETQ. The CDR3 length is 12 residues. CDR3 DNA: TGCGCCAGCAGCTTGGGCGGGAATGAGCAGTTCTTC. This encodes CASSLGGNEQFF. Together with reference TRBV5-1 and TRBJ2-1, the CDR3 gives the full variable domain: KAGVTQTPRYLIKTRGQQVTLSCSPISGHRSVSWYQQTPGQGLQFLFEYFSETQRNKGNFPGRFSGRQFSNSRSEMNVSTLELGDSALYLCASSLGGNEQFFGPGTRLTVL.

The chain employs TRBV18 and TRBJ2-7; tentatively, D is TRBD1 or TRBD2 (5 bases each). V lost 0 bases, J lost 5 bases, and 11 bases lay in between. CDR1 and CDR2 from the germline V gene are KGHSH and LQKENI. This CDR3 is built from 14 residues. The DNA for the CDR3 is TGTGCCAGCTCACCACCGACAGCGGAGGACGAGCAGTACTTC. This translates into CASSPPTAEDEQYF.

The chain has TRBV2 and TRBJ2-5, with no clear D. Germline loops: CDR1 SNHLY, CDR2 FYNNEI. Trimming cost V 3 bases and J 5 bases, with 16 bases left between them. CDR3 length: 15 amino acids. The CDR3 sequence: CASSEGRTVSETQYF. Here the CDR3 DNA reads TGTGCCAGCAGTGAGGGAAGGACGGTGAGCGAGACCCAGTACTTC.

This chain links TRBV4-2 with TRBJ1-1; 11 positions agree with TRBD1. CDR3 length equals 14 residues. Trimming removed 5 bases from V and 5 bases from J; junction bases left unmatched: 4. Germline CDR1 reads LGHNA; CDR2 reads YNFKEQ. For the CDR3, the DNA is TGTGCCAGCAGCTCGGACAGGGGGCGAACTGAAGCTTTCTTT. This translates into CASSSDRGRTEAFF.